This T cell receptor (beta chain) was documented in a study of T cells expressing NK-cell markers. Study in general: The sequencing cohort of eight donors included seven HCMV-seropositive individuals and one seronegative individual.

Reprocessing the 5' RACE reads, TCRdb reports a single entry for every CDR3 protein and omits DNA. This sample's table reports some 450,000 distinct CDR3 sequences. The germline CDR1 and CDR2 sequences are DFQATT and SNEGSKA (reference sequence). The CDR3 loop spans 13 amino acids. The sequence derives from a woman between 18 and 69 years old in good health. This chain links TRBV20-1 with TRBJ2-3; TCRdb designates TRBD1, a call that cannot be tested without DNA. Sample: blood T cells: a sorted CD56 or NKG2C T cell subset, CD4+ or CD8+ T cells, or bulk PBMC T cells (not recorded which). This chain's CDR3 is CSADRGRTDTQYF.